What follows are 29 T cell receptor beta chains derived from one specimen sequenced in a study of control samples from healthy donors and cancer patients. Generated by immunoSEQ multiplex PCR, the TCRdb table keeps only in-frame clones and is missing some. Of 65,000 to 95,000 clones in the sample, about 87% are singletons; the top ten hold roughly 20%. The sequenced sample consisted of blood. The receptors were sampled from a man aged 45 to 65 in good health.

The J gene is TRBJ1-6, the V gene TRBV27; D unresolved. The CDR3 runs 13 residues. The V gene lost 2 bases and the J gene lost 8 bases, with 7 bases spanning the gap. CDR1 MNHEY and CDR2 SMNVEV come from the germline V gene (reference sequence). The CDR3 coding sequence is TGTGCCAGCAGTTTAAGGGTTGATTCACCCCTCCACTTT. It encodes CASSLRVDSPLHF.

The J gene is TRBJ1-1, the V gene TRBV29-1; TRBD1 aligns across 9 bases. The V gene's germline CDR1 is SQVTM and CDR2 ANQGSEA. The V and J ends lost 6 bases and 4 bases, in that order; junction bases with no gene match: 12. CDR3 length: 15 amino acids. CDR3 sequence reads: CSVENRGPIFTEAFF. For the CDR3, the DNA is TGCAGCGTAGAAAACAGGGGGCCGATATTCACTGAAGCTTTCTTT.

The J gene is TRBJ2-3, the V gene TRBV11-2; TRBD2 aligns across 8 bases. Germline V lookup: CDR1 SGHAT, CDR2 FQNNGV. The CDR3 totals 14 residues. V was pared by 7 bases and J by 5 bases, with 8 bases of the junction left unmatched. In DNA form, the CDR3 reads TGTGCCAGCATCAAACCGGGACTAGGAGATACGCAGTATTTT. Its translation is CASIKPGLGDTQYF.

In its sample, this clone was seen a few times. The J gene is TRBJ2-3, the V gene TRBV2; no firm D call. Germline V lookup: CDR1 SNHLY, CDR2 FYNNEI. The V end lost 4 bases, the J end lost 4 bases, and 9 bases lay between the germline ends. There are 13 residues in the CDR3. CDR3 region: CASSALEADTQYF. In nucleotides, the CDR3 is TGTGCCAGCAGTGCCCTAGAAGCAGATACGCAGTATTTT.

This rearrangement joins TRBV5-5 to TRBJ2-7; no definite D call. Germline V gene sequence: CDR1 SGHKS, CDR2 YYEKEE (reference sequence). The CDR3 is 12 amino acids. V was shortened by 2 bases and J by 7 bases, with 10 bases between the two germline ends. The CDR3 protein is CASSLYAREQYV. Here the CDR3 DNA reads TGTGCCAGCAGCTTATACGCGAGGGAGCAGTACGTC.

This clone was picked up many times. The V gene is TRBV4-3, the J gene TRBJ2-1, with a tentative D call TRBD2 (6 bases). Between the trimmed V and J ends, which lost 8 bases and 4 bases, there was a span of 18 bases. Germline loops: CDR1 LGHNA, CDR2 YSLEER. There are 15 residues in the CDR3. CDR3 residues: CASSRGGSGYNEQFF. The CDR3, as DNA: TGCGCCAGCTCCCGTGGCGGTAGCGGATACAATGAGCAGTTCTTC.

The chain combines TRBV2 with TRBJ2-2; D may be TRBD1 (6 bases). The CDR3 contains 14 residues. Looked up from germline, CDR1 is SNHLY and CDR2 is FYNNEI. The V end lost 6 bases, the J end lost 2 bases, and 10 bases lay between the germline ends. The CDR3 coding sequence is TGTGCCAGCAGAACGGACAGTAACACCGGGGAGCTGTTTTTT. Encoded protein: CASRTDSNTGELFF.

The CDR3 loop reads CASSLASSSVGEQYF. For the CDR3, the DNA is TGTGCCAGCAGCTTAGCCAGTTCTAGCGTGGGCGAGCAGTACTTC. This rearrangement joins TRBV7-2 to TRBJ2-7; tentative D call: TRBD2 (6 bases). With 0 bases removed from V and 6 bases from J, the gap between germline ends came to 15 bases. CDR1 and CDR2 (germline): SGHTA, FQGNSA. The CDR3 contains 15 residues.

This clone has a single count. The chain is built from TRBV15 and TRBJ1-3; TRBD1 matches 7 bases. Germline V gene lookup returns CDR1 LNHNV and CDR2 YYDKDF (reference sequence). J was trimmed by 0 bases and V by 1 base; bases with no gene match: 3. CDR3 length: 16 residues. The CDR3 loop is CATSRAGTASGNTIYF. DNA of the CDR3: TGTGCCACCAGCAGAGCCGGGACAGCCTCTGGAAACACCATATATTTT.

The chain carries TRBV2 and TRBJ1-3; D not resolved. V gave up 3 bases and J gave up 0 bases, with 9 bases separating them. The CDR3 runs 15 residues. Germline-derived CDR1 and CDR2 are SNHLY and FYNNEI. CDR3 in amino acids: CASSEAPGSGNTIYF. Here the CDR3 DNA reads TGTGCCAGCAGTGAGGCCCCGGGCTCTGGAAACACCATATATTTT.

V gene TRBV10-3 combines with J gene TRBJ2-7; D is unclear. CDR1 ENHRY and CDR2 SYGVKD come from the germline V gene. CDR3 size: 15 residues. V shed 8 bases and J shed 2 bases, with 19 bases lying between them. This CDR3 reads CAIVPLRTRTYEQYF. As DNA, the CDR3 is TGTGCCATCGTTCCACTGAGGACCCGGACCTACGAGCAGTACTTC.

The rearrangement links TRBV11-3 to TRBJ2-7; the D gene could be TRBD1 or TRBD2 (5 bases each). Germline lookup yields CDR1 SGHNT and CDR2 YENEEA. The CDR3 consists of 14 residues. The V end was cut by 4 bases, the J end by 0 bases, with 10 bases between. The CDR3 loop reads CASSWDGSSYEQYF. The CDR3 DNA is TGTGCCAGCAGCTGGGACGGAAGCTCCTACGAGCAGTACTTC.

The chain links TRBV7-9 to TRBJ2-7; tentative D call: TRBD1 (6 bases). V shed 5 bases and J shed 5 bases, with 10 bases lying between them. The germline CDR1 and CDR2 sequences are SEHNR and FQNEAQ (reference sequence). The CDR3 runs 12 residues. The chain's CDR3 is CASSLTGHEQYF. As DNA, the CDR3 is TGTGCCAGCAGCCTCACAGGGCACGAGCAGTACTTC.

The gene calls are TRBV5-4 and TRBJ2-5; TRBD1 is a possible D gene (5 bases). CDR1 is SGHNT and CDR2 is YYREEE in the germline V gene (reference sequence). Trimming pared 2 bases from V and 6 bases from J, leaving 14 bases between. The CDR3 is 14 amino acids. The CDR3 DNA reads as TGTGCCAGCAGCTTTCCAGGGATTCGACAGACCCAGTACTTC. Amino acids: CASSFPGIRQTQYF. The full variable domain, in which reference TRBV5-4 and TRBJ2-5 provide the parts outside the CDR3, is ETGVTQSPTHLIKTRGQQVTLRCSSQSGHNTVSWYQQALGQGPQFIFQYYREEENGRGNFPPRFSGLQFPNYSSELNVNALELDDSALYLCASSFPGIRQTQYFGPGTRLLVL.

The rearrangement links TRBV6-2 or TRBV6-3 to TRBJ2-7; TRBD1 aligns across 7 bases. This CDR3 region has 15 residues. The J segment lost 4 bases and the V segment lost 5 bases, leaving 11 bases of the junction unmatched. The V gene's germline CDR1 is MNHEY and CDR2 SVGEGT. CDR3 sequence: CASSLPPSQGYEQYV. In nucleotides, the CDR3 is TGTGCCAGCAGTCTACCCCCCTCACAGGGGTACGAGCAGTACGTC.

The DNA for the CDR3 is TGTGCCAGCAGTTTAATAGCAGGGGATGGCTATGGCTACACCTTC. Translated, it gives CASSLIAGDGYGYTF. The chain combines TRBV27 with TRBJ1-2; TRBD1 might be the D (6 bases). The germline V gene encodes CDR1 MNHEY and CDR2 SMNVEV (reference sequence). The CDR3 is made up of 15 amino acids. V gave up 2 bases and J gave up 4 bases, with 14 bases separating them.

The V gene is TRBV29-1, the J gene TRBJ1-2; maybe TRBD1 (6 bases). The CDR3 runs to 12 residues. The germline gives CDR1 SQVTM, CDR2 ANQGSEA. Trimming took 4 bases from V and 6 from J, leaving 12 bases between them. CDR3: CSVVSGHDGYTF. CDR3 DNA: TGCAGCGTTGTGTCGGGACACGATGGCTACACCTTC.

The rearrangement joins TRBV10-3 to TRBJ1-1; D perhaps matches TRBD1 (5 bases). CDR3 length: 13 amino acids. V was pared by 8 bases and J by 2 bases, with 12 bases between. CDR1 is ENHRY and CDR2 is SYGVKD in the germline V gene. The CDR3 DNA follows: TGTGCCATCGCCAGGGCAGATAACACTGAAGCTTTCTTT. The encoded protein is CAIARADNTEAFF.

This chain joins TRBV2 and TRBJ2-1; no firm D call. The CDR3 is 12 amino acids. CDR1 and CDR2 (germline): SNHLY, FYNNEI. The ends were cut back, 7 bases at V and 10 bases at J, with 14 bases in the middle. The CDR3 loop reads CASTLVGREQFF. CDR3 nucleotide sequence: TGTGCCAGCACCCTAGTAGGCAGAGAGCAGTTCTTC. The whole variable domain, filled in from reference TRBV2 and TRBJ2-1, reads EPEVTQTPSHQVTQMGQEVILRCVPISNHLYFYWYRQILGQKVEFLVSFYNNEISEKSEIFDDQFSVERPDGSNFTLKIRSTKLEDSAMYFCASTLVGREQFFGPGTRLTVL.

This rearrangement joins TRBV2 to TRBJ1-5; no clear D gene. CDR1 is SNHLY, CDR2 FYNNEI, per germline. The CDR3 is 16 amino acids. V was trimmed by 4 bases and J by 2 bases, leaving 15 bases between them. The CDR3 reads CASSGIGGYRNQPQHF. The DNA for the CDR3 is TGTGCCAGCAGTGGAATTGGAGGGTATCGCAATCAGCCCCAGCATTTT.

The rearrangement links TRBV28 to TRBJ1-5, with 10 bases that match TRBD1. Trimming removed 3 bases from V and 3 bases from J; junction bases left unmatched: 5. Germline loops: CDR1 MDHEN, CDR2 SYDVKM. The CDR3 contains 16 residues. The CDR3 spells CASSFGGQGDNQPQHF. CDR3 sequence (DNA): TGTGCCAGCAGTTTCGGAGGACAGGGGGACAATCAGCCCCAGCATTTT. The variable domain in full, with the rest retrieved from reference TRBV28 and TRBJ1-5, is DVKVTQSSRYLVKRTGEKVFLECVQDMDHENMFWYRQDPGLGLRLIYFSYDVKMKEKGDIPEGYSVSREKKERFSLILESASTNQTSMYLCASSFGGQGDNQPQHFGDGTRLSIL.

This chain connects TRBV11-1 to TRBJ1-1, with 8 nucleotides matching TRBD1. The CDR3 sequence is 16 residues long. The trim removed 1 base at V and 1 base at J, leaving 5 bases unmatched. In germline, CDR1 is SGHAT, CDR2 FQDESV (reference sequence). Here the CDR3 DNA reads TGTGCCAGCAGCTTAGAGGCAGGGGGCTGGAACACTGAAGCTTTCTTT. It is translated as CASSLEAGGWNTEAFF.

The chain is built from TRBV13 and TRBJ1-3; D gene ambiguous. The CDR3 is 15 residues long. Germline V gene lookup returns CDR1 PRHDT and CDR2 FYEKMQ (reference sequence). Trimming left V 4 bases short and J 2 bases short, with 12 bases between. CDR3 sequence: CASSWPSGTGNTIYF. CDR3 DNA: TGTGCCAGCAGCTGGCCTTCGGGGACTGGAAACACCATATATTTT.

The chain is built from TRBV19 and TRBJ2-5, with 7 bases aligning to TRBD1. Germline-derived CDR1 and CDR2 are LNHDA and SQIVND (reference sequence). The length of the CDR3 is 17 residues. V shed 4 bases and J 1 base; nucleotides not matched to a gene: 12. The CDR3 region has the DNA TGTGCCAGTAGTACGGTATTCGGGGACAGTTTCCAAGAGACCCAGTACTTC. Translation: CASSTVFGDSFQETQYF.

The gene calls are TRBV29-1 and TRBJ1-2, with 11 nucleotides matching TRBD1. J gave up 1 base and V 5 bases, and 9 bases lay outside the gene matches. This CDR3 has 16 amino acids. Germline CDR1 is SQVTM and CDR2 is ANQGSEA. This CDR3 is CSVRLGTGGVNYGYTF. CDR3 nucleotide sequence: TGCAGCGTTCGACTCGGGACAGGGGGAGTTAACTATGGCTACACCTTC.

The sample holds a few counts of this clone. This chain joins TRBV6-1 and TRBJ2-7; D call uncertain. Germline values: CDR1 MNHNS, CDR2 SASEGT. The CDR3 has 15 residues. The DNA for the CDR3 is TGTGCCAGCAGCGAAGGTATGGGGAACGCCTACGAGCAGTACGTC. This codes for CASSEGMGNAYEQYV.

This chain joins TRBV12-5 and TRBJ1-6; D call uncertain. This CDR3 comprises 17 residues. Trimming cost V 0 bases and J 3 bases, with 12 bases left between them. Germline V lookup: CDR1 LGHNT, CDR2 FRNRAP. CDR3 region: CASGLVRVANYNSPLHF. The CDR3 bases are TGTGCTAGTGGTTTGGTACGAGTGGCGAACTATAATTCACCCCTCCACTTT.

V is TRBV10-1 and J is TRBJ1-1; possibly TRBD1 for D (6 bases). V dropped 8 bases and J dropped 3 bases, with 13 bases sitting between them. This CDR3 is built from 13 residues. CDR1 and CDR2 from the germline V gene are WNHNN and SYGVQD (reference sequence). The CDR3 DNA reads TGCGCCAGCGCGACAGGTCGGGACACTGAAGCTTTCTTT. Residues: CASATGRDTEAFF.

This clone was observed a single time. This sequence joins TRBV6-2 or TRBV6-3 and TRBJ1-2; D is unresolved. V was pared by 5 bases and J by 4 bases, with 8 bases between. The germline V gene has CDR1 MNHEY and CDR2 SVGEGT. The CDR3 is 12 residues long. In nucleotides, the CDR3 is TGTGCCAGCAGTGGCACAGCCTATGGCTACACCTTC. Translated: CASSGTAYGYTF.